This TCR beta chain was sequenced for a study of vaccination effects on CD4 cells after COVID-19. About this clone: The antigen is unknown.

Sequencing was preceded by expansion of antigen-specific CD4+ T cells with viral peptide pools in the ViraFEST assay. Between days 9 and 11 of culture, CD4+ T cells were separated out. Nucleocapsid antibodies stayed negative before and after vaccination, showing no earlier SARS-CoV-2 infection. IL-2 medium was substituted for half the medium on days 3 and 7. General observations from the study: By a late point after vaccination, infection- and vaccine-induced clones had shrunk markedly through clonal contraction. Few convalescent patients, and no early post-infection timepoints, were available to the study.

The CDR3 has 13 residues. Germline CDR1 and CDR2: GTSNPN and SVGIG (reference sequence). Repertoires were generated with immunoSEQ multiplex PCR, while TCRdb's copy carries only in-frame clones and drops some. The table has about 63,000 clones, over 70% seen once. V usage is TRBV30 and J usage is TRBJ2-7; D perhaps matches TRBD2 (5 bases). The source was CD4+ T cells from PBMCs cultured with HCoV-OC43 spike peptides, collected before COVID-19 vaccination. Subset defined: HCoV-OC43 spike overlapping peptide pool stimulation. The TCR was taken from a human donor who received a COVID-19 vaccine. The DNA for the CDR3 is TGTGCCTGGAGTGTTTCTAGCTCCCACGAGCAGTACGTC. Amino acid sequence: CAWSVSSSHEQYV.